Following are 17 T cell receptor beta chains from one sample sequenced in a study of shared T cell receptors in the human thymus. Repertoires were generated with immunoSEQ multiplex PCR, while TCRdb's copy carries only in-frame clones and drops some. Here the sample spans some 700,000 clones, approximately 83% being singletons. These data also formed part of another study, on human thymus T cells.

Material for sequencing was thymocytes. These TCRs come from a girl under three years old with a congenital heart defect.

The CDR3 nucleotides are TGTGCCAGCGTCCCCCTAGCGGGGGGCGACAATGAGCAGTTCTTC. Translated, it gives CASVPLAGGDNEQFF. The chain combines TRBV6-5 with TRBJ2-1, with 11 bases lining up with TRBD2. Per germline, CDR1 MNHEY and CDR2 SVGAGI. This CDR3 is 15 amino acids long. Trimming took 8 bases from V and 5 from J; bases not matched to a gene: 8.

The V and J genes are TRBV4-3 and TRBJ1-1; the D is unclear. Germline V gives CDR1 LGHNA, CDR2 YSLEER. The CDR3 has 13 amino acids. Trimming cost V 1 base and J 4 bases, with 7 bases left between them. The chain's CDR3 is CASSQVLRTEAFF. Here the CDR3 DNA reads TGCGCCAGCAGCCAAGTTTTGCGCACTGAAGCTTTCTTT.

This rearrangement joins TRBV19 to TRBJ2-2; a weak D match, TRBD1 (6 bases). The germline CDR1 and CDR2 sequences are LNHDA and SQIVND (reference sequence). Trimming stripped 5 bases from V and 1 base from J, with 20 bases between. This CDR3 contains 18 residues. CDR3 residues: CASSPFTGLGKNTGELFF. As DNA, the CDR3 is TGTGCCAGTAGTCCTTTTACAGGGCTAGGAAAGAACACCGGGGAGCTGTTTTTT.

V gene TRBV4-1 combines with J gene TRBJ2-3; 7 bases fit TRBD1. CDR1 and CDR2 from the germline V gene are MGHRA and YSYEKL. J was trimmed by 0 bases and V by 3 bases; bases with no gene match: 9. The CDR3 length is 17 residues. DNA for the CDR3: TGCGCCAGCAGCCACGCGACCCCGGGACAGAGCACAGATACGCAGTATTTT. Residues: CASSHATPGQSTDTQYF.

This chain connects TRBV11-1 to TRBJ1-6; weak D call: TRBD1 (5 bases). Deletions cut 5 bases from V and 5 bases from J, with 10 bases between. CDR3 length: 14 residues. Germline lookup yields CDR1 SGHAT and CDR2 FQDESV (reference sequence). CDR3 sequence reads: CASSLQGNNSPLHF. CDR3 DNA: TGTGCCAGCAGCCTCCAGGGTAATAATTCACCCCTCCACTTT.

The rearrangement links TRBV6-5 to TRBJ1-2, with unresolved D. The CDR3 extends over 15 amino acids. V was pared by 0 bases and J by 6 bases, with 14 bases between. The germline V gene has CDR1 MNHEY and CDR2 SVGAGI. The DNA for the CDR3 is TGTGCCAGCAGTTACTCGAGAACCTCCGTAAATGGCTACACCTTC. It encodes CASSYSRTSVNGYTF.

This clone has only a few counts. This chain uses TRBV4-1 with TRBJ1-1, with a possible D match to TRBD1 (5 bases). With 2 bases removed from V and 8 bases from J, the gap between germline ends came to 15 bases. Germline CDR1 MGHRA, CDR2 YSYEKL. The CDR3 is 14 residues long. The CDR3: CASSQTGSRTEAFF. The DNA of the CDR3 is TGCGCCAGCAGCCAAACAGGCAGTAGAACGGAAGCTTTCTTT.

The chain combines TRBV7-2 with TRBJ2-7; D may be TRBD2 (6 bases). The CDR3 runs 16 residues. Germline CDR1 is SGHTA and CDR2 is FQGNSA. The ends were cut back, 4 bases at V and 2 bases at J, with 18 bases in the middle. The CDR3 reads CASSSPLGGAAYEQYF. The DNA for the CDR3 is TGTGCCAGCAGCTCTCCACTGGGCGGGGCTGCCTACGAGCAGTACTTC.

This clone was found a few times. The V and J genes are TRBV4-1 and TRBJ2-5; 7 bases align to TRBD1. CDR3 length: 19 amino acids. Looked up from germline, CDR1 is MGHRA and CDR2 is YSYEKL. V was pared by 2 bases and J by 2 bases, with 17 bases of the junction left unmatched. This CDR3 reads CASSQIISGGQEVQETQYF. The CDR3 DNA is TGCGCCAGCAGCCAAATTATCTCAGGTGGACAGGAGGTTCAAGAGACCCAGTACTTC.

About this clone: Other DNA variants within this sample encode the same CDR3. J is TRBJ2-7 and V is TRBV20-1; D is ambiguous. V dropped 6 bases and J dropped 4 bases, with 10 bases sitting between them. This CDR3 is 11 amino acids long. Germline values: CDR1 DFQATT, CDR2 SNEGSKA (reference sequence). The CDR3 bases are TGCAGTGCCAGGCAGGTTTACGAGCAGTACTTC. Protein sequence: CSARQVYEQYF.

The genes are TRBV9 and TRBJ1-2; D remains ambiguous. CDR1 is SGDLS, CDR2 YYNGEE, per germline. V lost 0 bases and J lost 1, with 10 bases in between. CDR3 size: 15 residues. The DNA for the CDR3 is TGTGCCAGCAGCGTAGCCAGGAACAATAACTATGGCTACACCTTC. Translated: CASSVARNNNYGYTF. Full variable domain (missing parts from reference TRBV9 and TRBJ1-2): DSGVTQTPKHLITATGQRVTLRCSPRSGDLSVYWYQQSLDQGLQFLIQYYNGEERAKGNILERFSAQQFPDLHSELNLSSLELGDSALYFCASSVARNNNYGYTFGSGTRLTVV.

The V call is TRBV5-1, the J call TRBJ1-4, with a tentative D call TRBD1 (6 bases). The V end lost 5 bases, the J end lost 9 bases, and 17 bases lay between the germline ends. The CDR3 consists of 14 residues. Per germline, CDR1 SGHRS and CDR2 YFSETQ. The CDR3 bases are TGCGCCAGCAGGGCGACAGGTGGGGAGAAAAAACTGTTTTTT. This codes for CASRATGGEKKLFF. Full variable domain (missing parts from reference TRBV5-1 and TRBJ1-4): KAGVTQTPRYLIKTRGQQVTLSCSPISGHRSVSWYQQTPGQGLQFLFEYFSETQRNKGNFPGRFSGRQFSNSRSEMNVSTLELGDSALYLCASRATGGEKKLFFGSGTQLSVL.

The V call is TRBV19, the J call TRBJ1-5, with TRBD1 as a possible D gene (5 bases). Germline CDR1 and CDR2: LNHDA and SQIVND (reference sequence). CDR3 length: 15 amino acids. V lost 1 base to trimming and J lost 2 bases, with 9 bases between them. CDR3 region: CASSIAGLRNQPQHF. The DNA for the CDR3 is TGTGCCAGTAGTATAGCAGGGCTGCGCAATCAGCCCCAGCATTTT.

This chain links TRBV5-6 with TRBJ2-1, with 9 nucleotides matching TRBD2. The germline V gene has CDR1 SGHDT and CDR2 YYEEEE. The CDR3 runs to 17 residues. The V segment lost 2 bases and the J segment 4 bases; nucleotides outside the gene matches: 10. CDR3 sequence (DNA): TGTGCCAGCAGCTTTGCTGCTCCTAGCGGGGATTACAATGAGCAGTTCTTC. It is translated as CASSFAAPSGDYNEQFF.

The chain combines TRBV10-3 with TRBJ2-1; no definite D call. Per the germline V gene, CDR1 is ENHRY and CDR2 is SYGVKD. Deletions cut 5 bases from V and 9 bases from J, with 14 bases between. CDR3 length: 13 residues. DNA for the CDR3: TGTGCCATCAGTCAGGCAGGTCCTGTTGAGCAGTTCTTC. The encoded protein is CAISQAGPVEQFF.

The chain recombines TRBV15 with TRBJ1-1, with D possibly TRBD1 on 6 matching bases. Trimming cost V 9 bases and J 10 bases, with 15 bases left between them. The CDR3 is made up of 11 amino acids. Germline lookup yields CDR1 LNHNV and CDR2 YYDKDF (reference sequence). The CDR3 spells CATAGAGGAFF. The CDR3 bases are TGTGCCACGGCGGGGGCGGGGGGAGCTTTCTTT.

This clone came up a few times. V gene TRBV28 combines with J gene TRBJ1-4; 9 bases are shared with TRBD1. Germline CDR1 and CDR2: MDHEN and SYDVKM. The CDR3 runs 18 residues. The V segment lost 3 bases and the J segment 4 bases; nucleotides outside the gene matches: 12. Here the CDR3 DNA reads TGTGCCAGCAGTTTGGGGACAGGGAGGGAGGGCTTTAATGAAAAACTGTTTTTT. It specifies CASSLGTGREGFNEKLFF.